The 2 T cell receptor beta chains reported below all come from one sample, sequenced in a study (dated by TCRdb to between 2021 and 2023). The library relied on the immunoSEQ multiplex PCR assay. This is the immuneACCESS table as TCRdb keeps it, with only in-frame sequences that have V and J called. A part of the clones is gone; compared with another copy, unresolved V genes explain less than half, and the rest is unexplained. The sample yields about 50,000 clones; approximately 95% were counted once. About 10% of the sample comes from the top ten. Material for sequencing was PBMCs. The receptor set was obtained from a man aged 40-50 years with rheumatoid arthritis.

The V gene is TRBV18, the J gene TRBJ2-7; TRBD2 agrees at 13 bases. V lost 4 bases to trimming and J lost 4 bases; unmatched junction nucleotides: 7. The CDR3 has 16 residues. Germline CDR1 is KGHSH and CDR2 is LQKENI. For the CDR3, the DNA is TGTGCCAGCTCACTAATTACGGGACTAGCGGGATACGAGCAGTACTTC. This gives the protein CASSLITGLAGYEQYF.

The CDR3 here is CASRASGRDYEQYF. CDR3 nucleotide sequence: TGTGCCAGCAGAGCGAGCGGGAGGGATTACGAGCAGTACTTC. V is TRBV7-8 and J is TRBJ2-7; 10 positions match TRBD2. V shed 6 bases and J 4 bases; nucleotides not matched to a gene: 6. The CDR3 spans 14 residues. Germline values: CDR1 SGHVS, CDR2 FQNEAQ.